The 22 T cell receptor beta chains below all came from one sample that was sequenced in a study of blood T cell repertoires in COVID-19. Profiling relied on immunoSEQ multiplex PCR, and the TCRdb table lists in-frame clones only, not all of them. The sample records 200,000 to 250,000 clones, approximately 87% being singletons. Sequenced: PBMCs or T cells enriched from blood (not recorded which). The receptors were sampled from a woman between 45 and 65 years old in a cohort exposed to, infected with or recovered from COVID-19 (not recorded which).

The V call is TRBV28, the J call TRBJ1-2; tentative D call: TRBD1 (6 bases). The germline CDR1 and CDR2 sequences are MDHEN and SYDVKM. Trimming shortened V by 6 bases and J by 8 bases, and 16 bases separated the two germline ends. This CDR3 has 13 amino acids. The CDR3 DNA reads as TGTGCCAGCAGCAAACAGGGTACGGCAGGCTACACCTTC. This encodes CASSKQGTAGYTF.

The chain carries TRBV7-2 and TRBJ2-2; TRBD1 matches 7 bases. Germline loops: CDR1 SGHTA, CDR2 FQGNSA. V shed 11 bases and J 2 bases; nucleotides not matched to a gene: 8. This CDR3 region has 14 residues. The CDR3 DNA sequence: TGTGCCCTCAGACAGGGATACAACACCGGGGAGCTGTTTTTT. This encodes CALRQGYNTGELFF. Variable domain in full (rest from reference TRBV7-2 and TRBJ2-2): GAGVSQSPSNKVTEKGKDVELRCDPISGHTALYWYRQSLGQGLEFLIYFQGNSAPDKSGLPSDRFSAERTGGSVSTLTIQRTQQEDSAVYLCALRQGYNTGELFFGEGSRLTVL.

This chain joins TRBV9 and TRBJ2-5, with a weak D call TRBD1 (6 bases). V was clipped by 2 bases and J by 2 bases, with 13 bases between them. The CDR3 sequence is 15 residues long. The germline gives CDR1 SGDLS, CDR2 YYNGEE. The DNA of the CDR3 is TGTGCCAGCAGCGTTAGGACAGCGCCACAAGAGACCCAGTACTTC. This encodes CASSVRTAPQETQYF.

The V and J genes are TRBV7-2 and TRBJ2-7; 13 nucleotides align to TRBD2. This CDR3 has 15 amino acids. Germline V lookup: CDR1 SGHTA, CDR2 FQGNSA. J lost 6 bases, V lost 4 bases, and 6 bases had no gene match. The CDR3 sequence: CASSSNGLAGAEQYF. The CDR3 nucleotides are TGTGCCAGCAGCTCCAACGGACTAGCGGGGGCCGAGCAGTACTTC.

This chain uses TRBV11-2 with TRBJ1-1; D is unresolved. Trimming shortened V by 5 bases and J by 4 bases, and 14 bases separated the two germline ends. The CDR3 covers 14 residues. Germline V gene data show CDR1 as SGHAT and CDR2 as FQNNGV. For the CDR3, the DNA is TGTGCCAGCAGCCCGGGGATCCCTGGCACTGAAGCTTTCTTT. It encodes CASSPGIPGTEAFF.

V usage is TRBV29-1 and J usage is TRBJ2-5; TRBD1 is a possible D gene (6 bases). This CDR3 has 14 amino acids. V was cut by 0 bases and J by 1 base, with 9 bases left in between. Germline CDR1 is SQVTM and CDR2 is ANQGSEA. CDR3 sequence reads: CSVEDTGIQETQYF. The CDR3 DNA reads as TGCAGCGTTGAAGATACAGGGATCCAAGAGACCCAGTACTTC.

This chain joins TRBV19 and TRBJ1-3; D is unresolved. The V and J ends lost 4 bases and 10 bases respectively, with 20 bases between them. Germline V gene sequence: CDR1 LNHDA, CDR2 SQIVND (reference sequence). This CDR3 contains 15 residues. The CDR3 region is CASSTHGRPGRTIYF. CDR3 sequence (DNA): TGTGCCAGTAGTACCCACGGCAGGCCCGGTCGGACCATATATTTT.

This chain links TRBV28 with TRBJ1-2; 7 bases agree with TRBD1. Germline loops: CDR1 MDHEN, CDR2 SYDVKM. The CDR3 extends over 14 amino acids. The CDR3 sequence is CVAGGGLTNYGYTF. CDR3 DNA: TGTGTCGCGGGAGGGGGCCTCACTAACTATGGCTACACCTTC.

This sequence joins TRBV4-2 and TRBJ1-3, with D unclear. Germline V gives CDR1 LGHNA, CDR2 YNFKEQ. This CDR3 region has 14 residues. V was pared by 4 bases and J by 0 bases, with 7 bases between. The CDR3 region has the DNA TGTGCCAGCAGCCGGTCCAGCTCTGGAAACACCATATATTTT. Amino acid sequence: CASSRSSSGNTIYF.

J is TRBJ1-2 and V is TRBV3-1 (or the pseudogene TRBV3-2); D uncertain. Germline V gives CDR1 LGHDT, CDR2 YNNKEL (reference sequence). Trimming stripped 0 bases from V and 5 bases from J, with 19 bases between. There are 17 residues in the CDR3. The DNA for the CDR3 is TGTGCCAGCAGCCAAGATCTCGGTCCTTATACCCGTTATGGCTACACCTTC. Protein product: CASSQDLGPYTRYGYTF.

The rearrangement uses TRBV6-5 and TRBJ2-3; 12 nucleotides match TRBD2. CDR1 is MNHEY, CDR2 SVGAGI, per germline. V shed 5 bases, J shed 8 bases, and the junction held 5 bases outside the gene matches. The CDR3 is 14 residues long. The CDR3 region is CASSPGLAGLTQYF. The CDR3 nucleotides are TGTGCCAGCAGTCCCGGACTAGCGGGGCTTACGCAGTATTTT.

V gene TRBV2 combines with J gene TRBJ2-2; a possible D gene is TRBD1 (5 bases). V shed 1 base and J shed 3 bases, with 6 bases lying between them. The CDR3 runs 14 residues. From germline, CDR1 is SNHLY and CDR2 FYNNEI. CDR3 sequence reads: CASSEGGYTGELFF. Written as DNA, the CDR3 is TGTGCCAGCAGTGAAGGGGGCTACACCGGGGAGCTGTTTTTT.

The chain carries TRBV4-1 and TRBJ2-1; tentatively, D is TRBD1 (6 bases). The CDR3 is made up of 16 amino acids. Trimming stripped 4 bases from V and 2 bases from J, with 15 bases between. Germline loops: CDR1 MGHRA, CDR2 YSYEKL. CDR3 protein: CASSPRRQGTYNEQFF. The CDR3 DNA reads as TGCGCCAGCAGCCCCCGCCGGCAGGGGACCTACAATGAGCAGTTCTTC.

V gene TRBV6-2 or TRBV6-3 combines with J gene TRBJ1-2, with D maybe TRBD1 (6 bases). The CDR3 is 13 amino acids. Germline CDR1 reads MNHEY; CDR2 reads SVGEGT. V lost 6 bases, J lost 1 base, and 9 bases lay in between. The CDR3 is CASSQDSNYGYTF. CDR3 sequence (DNA): TGTGCCAGCAGCCAGGACAGTAACTATGGCTACACCTTC.

V and J are TRBV7-3 and TRBJ2-2; D possibly corresponds to TRBD2 (5 bases). The CDR3 covers 14 residues. The germline V and J ends were trimmed by 2 bases and 5 bases, with 9 bases remaining between them. In germline, CDR1 is SGHTA, CDR2 FQGTGA. In DNA form, the CDR3 reads TGTGCCAGCAGCTTAGAGGGAAAAACCGGGGAGCTGTTTTTT. It is translated as CASSLEGKTGELFF.

V gene TRBV13 combines with J gene TRBJ1-3, with 7 bases matching TRBD1. J was trimmed by 1 base and V by 2 bases; bases with no gene match: 2. The CDR3 spans 15 residues. Germline CDR1 reads PRHDT; CDR2 reads FYEKMQ (reference sequence). DNA for the CDR3: TGTGCCAGCAGCTTATTGGACAGGTCTGGAAACACCATATATTTT. This gives the protein CASSLLDRSGNTIYF.

This clone was observed a single time. The V call is TRBV29-1, the J call TRBJ1-5; a possible D gene is TRBD1 (6 bases). The CDR3 is 13 residues long. Per the germline V gene, CDR1 is SQVTM and CDR2 is ANQGSEA. Trimming removed 7 bases from V and 6 bases from J, with 16 bases in between. CDR3 in amino acids: CSAGGRGGQPQHF. The CDR3 DNA follows: TGCAGCGCCGGGGGGCGCGGAGGTCAGCCCCAGCATTTT.

This chain links TRBV5-1 with TRBJ1-5; maybe TRBD1 (5 bases). CDR1 and CDR2 from the germline V gene are SGHRS and YFSETQ. This CDR3 is 16 amino acids long. With 0 bases removed from V and 3 bases from J, the gap between germline ends came to 13 bases. CDR3 nucleotides: TGCGCCAGCAGCTTGGGAGGGAGGGGCTCCAATCAGCCCCAGCATTTT. Amino acid sequence: CASSLGGRGSNQPQHF.

The gene calls are TRBV28 and TRBJ1-2, with D perhaps TRBD1 (5 bases). The ends were cut back, 3 bases at V and 3 bases at J, with 5 bases in the middle. This CDR3 contains 12 residues. The germline CDR1 and CDR2 sequences are MDHEN and SYDVKM. The CDR3 DNA sequence: TGTGCCAGCAGTTTGACAGACTATGGCTACACCTTC. Protein sequence: CASSLTDYGYTF.

V is TRBV29-1 and J is TRBJ1-2; the D gene is possibly TRBD1 (6 bases). Germline V lookup: CDR1 SQVTM, CDR2 ANQGSEA. V was pared by 5 bases and J by 3 bases, with 10 bases between. The CDR3 runs 12 residues. The CDR3 DNA sequence: TGCAGCGTTTCGACAGGTCACTATGGCTACACCTTC. Protein sequence: CSVSTGHYGYTF.

The CDR3: CASSDSGTGGDTQYF. The CDR3 region has the DNA TGTGCCAGCAGCGATTCCGGGACAGGGGGAGATACGCAGTATTTT. The chain is built from TRBV7-3 and TRBJ2-3; 11 nucleotides line up with TRBD1. With 5 bases clipped from V and 5 bases from J, the junction kept 6 bases outside the gene matches. The CDR3 runs 15 residues. The germline gives CDR1 SGHTA, CDR2 FQGTGA.

This chain joins TRBV9 and TRBJ2-2; 7 nucleotides match TRBD2. Trimming took 3 bases from V and 1 from J; bases not matched to a gene: 6. CDR1 and CDR2 (germline): SGDLS, YYNGEE. CDR3 length equals 16 residues. The CDR3 sequence: CASSAQPGGNTGELFF. As DNA, the CDR3 is TGTGCCAGCAGCGCACAACCGGGGGGGAACACCGGGGAGCTGTTTTTT. Full variable domain (outside the CDR3, taken from reference TRBV9 and TRBJ2-2): DSGVTQTPKHLITATGQRVTLRCSPRSGDLSVYWYQQSLDQGLQFLIQYYNGEERAKGNILERFSAQQFPDLHSELNLSSLELGDSALYFCASSAQPGGNTGELFFGEGSRLTVL.